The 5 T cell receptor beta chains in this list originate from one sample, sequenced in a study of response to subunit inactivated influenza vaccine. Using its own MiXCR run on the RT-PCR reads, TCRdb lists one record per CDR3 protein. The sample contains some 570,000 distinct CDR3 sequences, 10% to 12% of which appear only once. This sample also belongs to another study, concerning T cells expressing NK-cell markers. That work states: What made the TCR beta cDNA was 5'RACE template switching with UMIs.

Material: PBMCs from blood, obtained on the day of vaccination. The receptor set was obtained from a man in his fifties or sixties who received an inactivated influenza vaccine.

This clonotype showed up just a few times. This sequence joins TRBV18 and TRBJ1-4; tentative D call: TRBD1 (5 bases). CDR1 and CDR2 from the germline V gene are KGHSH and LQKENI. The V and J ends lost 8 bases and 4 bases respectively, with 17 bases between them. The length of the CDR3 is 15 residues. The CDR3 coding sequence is TGTGCCAGCACCCCTCAACGGGACGGTAATGAAAAACTGTTTTTT. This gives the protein CASTPQRDGNEKLFF.

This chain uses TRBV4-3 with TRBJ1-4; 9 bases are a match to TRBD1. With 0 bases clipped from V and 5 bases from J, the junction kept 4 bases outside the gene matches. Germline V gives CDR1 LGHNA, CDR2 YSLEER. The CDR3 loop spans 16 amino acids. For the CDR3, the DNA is TGCGCCAGCAGCCAAGATCGGGGGACAGGGAATGAAAAACTGTTTTTT. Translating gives CASSQDRGTGNEKLFF.

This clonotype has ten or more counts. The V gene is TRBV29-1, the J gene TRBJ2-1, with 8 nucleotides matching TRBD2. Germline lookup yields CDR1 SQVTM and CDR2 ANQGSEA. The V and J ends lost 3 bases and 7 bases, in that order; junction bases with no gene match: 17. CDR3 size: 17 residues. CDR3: CSVDGGPGLGILNEQFF. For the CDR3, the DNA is TGCAGCGTTGATGGGGGGCCGGGACTAGGGATTCTTAATGAGCAGTTCTTC.

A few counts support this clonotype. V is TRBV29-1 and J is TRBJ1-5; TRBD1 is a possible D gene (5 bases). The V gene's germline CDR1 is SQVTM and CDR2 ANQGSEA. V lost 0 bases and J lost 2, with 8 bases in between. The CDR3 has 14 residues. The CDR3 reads CSVEDPQGNQPQHF. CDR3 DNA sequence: TGCAGCGTTGAAGATCCACAGGGCAATCAGCCCCAGCATTTT.

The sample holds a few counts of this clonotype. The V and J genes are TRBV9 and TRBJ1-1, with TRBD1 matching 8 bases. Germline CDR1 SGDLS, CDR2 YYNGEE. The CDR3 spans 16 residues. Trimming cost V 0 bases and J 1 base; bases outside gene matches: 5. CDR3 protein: CASSVGWTGWNTEAFF. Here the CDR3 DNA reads TGTGCCAGCAGCGTAGGGTGGACAGGGTGGAACACTGAAGCTTTCTTT.